Each of the 4 T cell receptor beta chains below was sequenced from the same sample in a study of cytomegalovirus exposure and HLA in healthy donors. The PCR used 60 Vbeta and 13 Jbeta primers. The method was immunoSEQ multiplex PCR; TCRdb's version includes in-frame clones alone and lacks a portion of them. This sample's table reports about 52,000 clones. The sequenced material came from PBMCs. Receptors were obtained from an older woman in good health and CMV-seropositive.

The V gene is TRBV5-1, the J gene TRBJ2-5; 11 nucleotides line up with TRBD2. Per the germline V gene, CDR1 is SGHRS and CDR2 is YFSETQ. CDR3 length: 15 amino acids. Germline trimming cut 2 bases from V and 3 bases from J; bases unmatched to any gene: 3. The CDR3 spells CASSFSGGEKETQYF. The CDR3 bases are TGCGCCAGCAGCTTTAGCGGGGGGGAAAAAGAGACCCAGTACTTC.

The rearrangement links TRBV11-3 to TRBJ2-2; possible D gene TRBD2, 6 bases. The CDR3 runs 14 residues. The V and J ends lost 7 bases and 4 bases respectively, with 13 bases between them. Germline CDR1 reads SGHNT; CDR2 reads YENEEA. The CDR3: CASTQGGVTGELFF. Here the CDR3 DNA reads TGTGCCAGCACACAAGGAGGGGTCACCGGGGAGCTGTTTTTT.

J is TRBJ1-2 and V is TRBV5-6, with D possibly matching TRBD1 (5 bases). The V end lost 3 bases, the J end lost 8 bases, and 11 bases lay between the germline ends. The CDR3 is made up of 12 amino acids. Germline values: CDR1 SGHDT, CDR2 YYEEEE. The CDR3 region is CASSWRGEGYTF. Written as DNA, the CDR3 is TGTGCCAGCAGCTGGAGGGGTGAGGGCTACACCTTC.

The V call is TRBV29-1, the J call TRBJ1-1; D perhaps matches TRBD1 (5 bases). The V gene lost 8 bases and the J gene lost 0 bases, with 13 bases spanning the gap. This CDR3 spans 13 amino acids. In germline, CDR1 is SQVTM, CDR2 ANQGSEA. The CDR3 region is CSFDSRMNTEAFF. The CDR3 bases are TGCAGCTTCGACAGCAGAATGAACACTGAAGCTTTCTTT.